Included here is one T cell receptor beta chain sequence, with context. Its antigen is currently unknown. Sequenced by immunoSEQ multiplex PCR; TCRdb stores in-frame clones only, minus some. Of approximately 600,000 clones listed, approximately 95% are singletons. This record belongs to a study of shared clonotypes between healthy human individuals. Study conclusions and caveats: The sole specimen, blood, was sampled, and tissue repertoires likely differ.

Naive CD8 populations comprised CD45RO-negative cells positively selected for CCR7, excluding terminally differentiated effector memory CD45RA+ cells. The V and J ends lost 1 base and 5 bases, in that order; junction bases with no gene match: 2. Looked up from germline, CDR1 is GTSNPN and CDR2 is SVGIG (reference sequence). This CDR3 spans 14 amino acids. This sequence was found in a woman in her thirties in good health. Sequencing was carried out using naive CD8+ T cells sorted from blood. The V gene is TRBV30, the J gene TRBJ1-5, with TRBD1 identical over 10 bases. CDR3 coding DNA: TGTGCCTGGAGTGGGACAGGGGGGCATCAGCCCCAGCATTTT. Protein product: CAWSGTGGHQPQHF.